This entry is about one T cell receptor (beta chain). Its antigen is currently unknown. V dropped 2 bases and J dropped 7 bases, with 16 bases sitting between them. From germline, CDR1 is SGDLS and CDR2 YYNGEE. This CDR3 is 14 amino acids long. This entry is derived from a study of CD8+ T cells in alopecia areata. Study-wide context: Each day, treated patients took oral tofacitinib twice, at 5 to 10 mg per dose.

Researchers picked out CD4+ and CD8+ T cells from PBMCs by sorting. Extracted RNA was reverse transcribed into cDNA, the sequencing template. Assay: immunoSEQ multiplex PCR; the TCRdb copy retains only in-frame clones and omits some. The sample has about 150,000 clones, around 47% seen once. Study outcomes and limitations: Scalp sequencing also captures normal skin's resident alphabeta T cells. Scalp lesions, especially in alopecia totalis/universalis, had higher clonality than normal scalp.

The source is a human donor with alopecia areata. This rearrangement joins TRBV9 to TRBJ2-7; D remains unclear. Sequenced material: CD4+ T cells sorted from blood. In nucleotides, the CDR3 is TGTGCCAGCAGCGTTCCGGCCACGATGGGGGAGCAGTACTTC. Residues: CASSVPATMGEQYF.